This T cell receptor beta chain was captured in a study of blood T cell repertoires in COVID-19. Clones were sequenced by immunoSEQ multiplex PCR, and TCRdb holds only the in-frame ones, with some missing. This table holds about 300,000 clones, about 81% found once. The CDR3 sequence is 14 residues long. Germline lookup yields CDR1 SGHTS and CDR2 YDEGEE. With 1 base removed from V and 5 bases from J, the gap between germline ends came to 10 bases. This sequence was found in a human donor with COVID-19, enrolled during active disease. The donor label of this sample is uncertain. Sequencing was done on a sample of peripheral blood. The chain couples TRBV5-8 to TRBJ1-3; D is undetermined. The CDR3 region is CASSLPGLRNTIYF. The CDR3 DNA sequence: TGTGCCAGCAGCTTGCCCGGTTTAAGAAACACCATATATTTT.